This T cell receptor (beta chain) is from a study of neurological immune-mediated disorders. The CDR3 length is 15 residues. Germline V gives CDR1 SGHRS, CDR2 YFSETQ. V shed 0 bases and J 2 bases; nucleotides not matched to a gene: 5. Libraries used 2 million unsorted PBMCs kept frozen in RNAlater. General study findings and limits: The most TCR clonal expansion was seen in HTLV-1-associated myelopathy, whereas the least was seen in multiple sclerosis, below the level in healthy controls. None of the CDR3 amino acid sequences of expanded clones were shared across subjects, and this suggested private repertoires in all groups. According to phylogenetic grouping, one related-CDR3 cluster, a possible signature, contained the repertoires of 18 of 34 multiple sclerosis patients.

TCRdb re-analysed the 5' RACE reads in MiXCR, keeping a single row per CDR3 protein. The sample comprises more than 40,000 distinct CDR3 sequences, around 3.3% of which are singletons, and over 12% rests with the top ten. In this sample, this clonotype turned up many times. Antigen unknown. This sequence joins TRBV5-1 and TRBJ2-7; TRBD2 agrees at 7 bases. Material for sequencing was PBMCs. This receptor was taken from a woman aged 50 to 65 with multiple sclerosis. DNA for the CDR3: TGCGCCAGCAGCTTGGTGACGGGAGGAACCTACGAGCAGTACTTC. Translated, it gives CASSLVTGGTYEQYF. The full variable domain, its missing parts supplied by reference TRBV5-1 and TRBJ2-7, is KAGVTQTPRYLIKTRGQQVTLSCSPISGHRSVSWYQQTPGQGLQFLFEYFSETQRNKGNFPGRFSGRQFSNSRSEMNVSTLELGDSALYLCASSLVTGGTYEQYFGPGTRLTVT.